The rows below give T cell receptor beta chains drawn from one sample of a study of blood T cells in healthy people across ages. TCRdb independently ran MiXCR on the 5' RACE reads; one entry per CDR3 protein. The data hold approximately 2,000,000 distinct CDR3 sequences, with around 42% observed a single time. The sequencing input was blood. These receptors were collected from a human donor in good health. Both conserved end residues are part of each CDR3. Each record gives: V gene, clone size, D gene, J gene, CDR3 protein, CDR3 DNA. A D gene is named only where the DNA matches it firmly. Not every row has a clone size; where given, it reads once, few, many or a size class.

TRBV15	NA	NA	TRBJ1-5	CATSSERGSNQPQHF	TGTGCCACCAGCAGCGAACGGGGTAGCAATCAGCCCCAGCATTTT
TRBV29-1	NA	TRBD1	TRBJ2-1	CSVVETTGIEQFF	TGCAGCGTTGTAGAAACGACAGGGATTGAGCAGTTCTTC
TRBV7-6	NA	TRBD1	TRBJ1-5	CASSRYRGPGNQPQHF	TGTGCCAGCAGCCGATACAGGGGCCCTGGCAATCAGCCCCAGCATTTT
TRBV11-2	few	NA	TRBJ2-5	CASSLVAAQVNGETQYF	TGTGCCAGCAGCTTAGTAGCAGCGCAAGTCAACGGAGAGACCCAGTACTTC
TRBV7-2	NA	NA	TRBJ2-1	CASGPAVFSYNEQFF	TGTGCCAGCGGGCCGGCCGTATTCTCCTACAATGAGCAGTTCTTC
TRBV19	once	NA	TRBJ1-1	CASSILRNTEAFF	TGTGCCAGTAGTATATTGAGGAACACTGAAGCTTTCTTT
TRBV28	NA	TRBD2	TRBJ2-1	CASSLVSGGEAHNEQFF	TGTGCCAGCAGTTTAGTTAGCGGGGGGGAAGCCCACAATGAGCAGTTCTTC
TRBV20-1	few	NA	TRBJ2-1	CSAPQGSYNEQFF	TGCAGTGCACCTCAGGGGTCCTACAATGAGCAGTTCTTC
TRBV10-3	NA	NA	TRBJ2-5	CAIMAGGYVTQYF	TGTGCCATCATGGCCGGGGGCTACGTGACCCAGTACTTC
TRBV6-2/TRBV6-3	few	NA	TRBJ1-5	CASSPDPDSNQPQHF	TGTGCCAGCAGTCCGGACCCTGATAGCAATCAGCCCCAGCATTTT
TRBV9	NA	TRBD1	TRBJ1-6	CASSGRDSLLDSPLHF	TGTGCCAGCAGCGGCAGGGACAGCCTGCTAGATTCACCCCTCCACTTT
TRBV7-2	NA	NA	TRBJ2-1	CASQSPGGPYNEQFF	TGTGCCAGCCAATCCCCGGGGGGCCCCTACAATGAGCAGTTCTTC
TRBV12-3/TRBV12-4	NA	NA	TRBJ1-2	CASSRAAGNYGYTF	TGTGCCAGCTCCCGAGCTGCAGGAAACTATGGCTACACCTTC
TRBV15	NA	NA	TRBJ1-2	CATSRGQGSANYGYTF	TGTGCCACCAGCAGAGGCCAGGGGTCAGCTAACTATGGCTACACCTTC
TRBV20-1	NA	TRBD2	TRBJ2-5	CSARAGSGARETQYF	TGCAGTGCTAGAGCAGGGAGCGGGGCGAGAGAGACCCAGTACTTC
TRBV9	few	TRBD1	TRBJ1-5	CASTVGTYRDRGCDQPQHF	TGTGCCAGCACCGTAGGAACATACCGGGACAGGGGTTGTGATCAGCCCCAGCATTTT
TRBV9	NA	NA	TRBJ2-7	CASSVAAEVYEQYF	TGTGCCAGCAGCGTAGCGGCAGAGGTCTACGAGCAGTACTTC
TRBV4-2	few	TRBD1	TRBJ1-2	CASSYRDRGYGYTF	TGTGCCAGCAGCTACCGGGACAGGGGCTATGGCTACACCTTC
TRBV7-2	NA	NA	TRBJ2-7	CASSPLRPEYEQYF	TGTGCCAGCAGCCCCTTGAGGCCGGAATACGAGCAGTACTTC
TRBV6-2/TRBV6-3	NA	NA	TRBJ2-1	CASSYVGGRNEQFF	TGTGCCAGCAGTTACGTCGGGGGCCGCAATGAGCAGTTCTTC
TRBV5-1	NA	NA	TRBJ2-7	CASSLLPGGLYEQYF	TGCGCCAGCAGTCTTCTACCGGGGGGCCTATACGAGCAGTACTTC
TRBV9	NA	NA	TRBJ2-3	CASSPRTELMGTQYF	TGTGCCAGCAGCCCTAGGACAGAGTTGATGGGTACGCAGTATTTT
TRBV5-5	NA	TRBD2	TRBJ2-5	CASSGHARDYETQYF	TGTGCCAGCAGCGGACACGCCCGGGACTACGAGACCCAGTACTTC
TRBV7-7	NA	TRBD1	TRBJ2-5	CASSHDRGLETQYF	TGTGCTAGCAGCCATGACAGGGGGCTGGAGACCCAGTACTTC
TRBV5-6	NA	NA	TRBJ2-2	CASSPRGLNTGELFF	TGTGCCAGCAGCCCGCGTGGACTGAACACCGGGGAGCTGTTTTTT
TRBV6-5	few	NA	TRBJ2-7	CASTQGDLDYEQYF	TGTGCCAGCACCCAGGGGGACTTGGACTACGAGCAGTACTTC
TRBV12-3/TRBV12-4	NA	NA	TRBJ1-5	CASSFRRNQPQHF	TGTGCCAGCAGTTTCAGACGCAATCAGCCCCAGCATTTT
TRBV28	NA	TRBD1	TRBJ2-6	CASSVGQTTSVLTF	TGTGCCAGCAGTGTGGGACAGACTACGAGCGTCCTGACTTTC
TRBV7-9	NA	TRBD1	TRBJ2-7	CASSLDRGQGEQYF	TGTGCCAGCAGCTTAGACAGGGGGCAAGGAGAGCAGTACTTC
TRBV5-3	NA	NA	TRBJ2-7	CARSLTPRADEQYF	TGTGCCAGAAGCTTAACCCCCAGGGCCGACGAGCAGTACTTC
TRBV5-1	few	TRBD1	TRBJ1-4	CASSFGQGIREKLFF	TGCGCCAGCAGCTTCGGACAGGGGATCAGAGAAAAACTGTTTTTT
TRBV20-1	NA	TRBD1	TRBJ2-7	CSARGALDRGPYEQYF	TGCAGTGCTAGAGGGGCCCTGGACAGGGGGCCCTACGAGCAGTACTTC
TRBV18	few	TRBD1	TRBJ2-3	CASSPAPTGGGTDTQYF	TGTGCCAGCTCACCGGCCCCGACAGGGGGGGGCACAGATACGCAGTATTTT
TRBV6-2/TRBV6-3	few	NA	TRBJ1-1	CASTLNGGDEAFF	TGTGCCAGCACCCTAAACGGGGGGGACGAAGCTTTCTTT
TRBV3-1	few	NA	TRBJ1-2	CASSPGQISGYTF	TGTGCCAGCAGCCCCGGACAGATAAGCGGCTACACCTTC
TRBV5-1	NA	TRBD1	TRBJ2-6	CASSRTGGASGANVLTF	TGCGCCAGCAGCCGGACAGGGGGCGCCTCTGGGGCCAACGTCCTGACTTTC
TRBV28	NA	TRBD1	TRBJ2-7	CASSSDRGYLLRAEYF	TGTGCCAGCAGTTCCGACAGGGGGTATCTCCTACGAGCAGAGTACTTC
TRBV29-1	NA	TRBD1	TRBJ1-1	CSVAKGATEAFF	TGCAGCGTTGCTAAGGGGGCCACTGAAGCTTTCTTT
TRBV6-5	few	NA	TRBJ1-2	CASREDGDYGYTF	TGTGCCAGCAGGGAGGACGGAGACTATGGCTACACCTTC
TRBV6-5	few	NA	TRBJ1-1	CASSYSAGLNTEAFF	TGTGCCAGCAGTTACTCCGCCGGACTGAACACTGAAGCTTTCTTT
TRBV7-2	NA	NA	TRBJ2-7	CASSLVASTYEQYF	TGTGCCAGCAGCTTAGTGGCGTCAACCTACGAGCAGTACTTC
TRBV5-6	NA	TRBD2	TRBJ2-3	CASSPSGGLQYF	TGTGCCAGCAGCCCTAGCGGGGGCCTTCAGTATTTT
TRBV11-3	NA	NA	TRBJ1-6	CASCQNNSPLHF	TGTGCCAGCTGTCAGAATAATTCACCCCTCCACTTT
TRBV18	few	NA	TRBJ2-7	CASRGTVSNEQYF	TGTGCCAGTCGGGGGACTGTTTCTAACGAGCAGTACTTC
TRBV24-1	NA	NA	TRBJ2-7	CATSAGGGDYEQYF	TGTGCCACCAGTGCCGGTGGGGGCGACTACGAGCAGTACTTC
TRBV7-6	NA	TRBD1	TRBJ1-2	CASSLGPGQGADYGYTF	TGTGCCAGCAGCTTAGGACCGGGACAGGGTGCTGACTATGGCTACACCTTC
TRBV20-1	NA	TRBD2	TRBJ2-3	CSARLAVLTATQYF	TGCAGTGCTAGGCTAGCGGTCCTCACAGCTACGCAGTATTTT
TRBV6-4	once	NA	TRBJ2-2	CASSPEGVGELFF	TGTGCCAGCAGCCCCGAAGGGGTCGGGGAGCTGTTTTTT